This TCR beta chain is from a study of shared clonotypes between healthy human individuals. Points from the study as a whole: For naive CD4 cells, 5% to 6.5% of clonotypes were shared across a handful of donors. Genetic and exposure-history diversity was limited by the few donors.

The length of the CDR3 is 13 residues. Germline V gene sequence: CDR1 SGHVS, CDR2 FQNEAQ. V was cut by 2 bases and J by 4 bases, with 9 bases left in between. Per the original methods: ImmunoSEQ output lacked quality scores and full-length reads, limiting matched filtering. TCRdb's copy holds only in-frame clones and misses some; the assay was immunoSEQ multiplex PCR. The V and J calls and clone size are taken from that table; D and trimming were inferred from the DNA. Of around 2.1 million clones in the sample, approximately 94% were seen once. Details on this clone: Its antigen is not identified.

The naive CD8 fraction comprised CD45RO-negative cells positively selected for CCR7 and excluded terminally differentiated effector memory CD45RA+ cells. Material for sequencing was naive CD8+ T cells from PBMCs. The sequence derives from a man aged 18 to 35 in good health. Some clones in this sample may be carry-over from other donors' samples. V is TRBV7-8 and J is TRBJ2-7, with D unresolved. CDR3 in DNA: TGTGCCAGCAGCTTATTCGAACAGTACGAGCAGTACTTC. Translation: CASSLFEQYEQYF.